This T cell receptor (beta chain) was sequenced during a study of graft-versus-host responses after intestinal transplantation. Whole-study findings and limits: Allograft clonal ratios (graft-versus-host to host-versus-graft) were high in patients who had graft-donor T cell macrochimerism. GvH clones turned up in recipient marrow; some had shown up first in ileum or blood.

In regard to this clone: Its target is unknown.

The CDR3 loop spans 14 amino acids. Looked up from germline, CDR1 is MNHNS and CDR2 is SASEGT. The junction had 7 bases not matched to a gene; V was cut back by 4 bases and J by 9 bases. The method was immunoSEQ multiplex PCR; TCRdb's version includes in-frame clones alone and lacks a portion of them. The table records around 36,000 clones, nearly 95% of them present only once. The source of this sequence is a human donor who was the organ donor for an intestinal transplant. V is TRBV6-1 and J is TRBJ2-4, with TRBD1 identical over 9 bases. The input for sequencing was unstimulated CD8+ T cells sorted from spleen or lymph node cells, taken before transplant. Here the CDR3 DNA reads TGTGCCAGCAGTGGCCGGGACAGGGTTTTCATTCAGTACTTC. Its translation is CASSGRDRVFIQYF.